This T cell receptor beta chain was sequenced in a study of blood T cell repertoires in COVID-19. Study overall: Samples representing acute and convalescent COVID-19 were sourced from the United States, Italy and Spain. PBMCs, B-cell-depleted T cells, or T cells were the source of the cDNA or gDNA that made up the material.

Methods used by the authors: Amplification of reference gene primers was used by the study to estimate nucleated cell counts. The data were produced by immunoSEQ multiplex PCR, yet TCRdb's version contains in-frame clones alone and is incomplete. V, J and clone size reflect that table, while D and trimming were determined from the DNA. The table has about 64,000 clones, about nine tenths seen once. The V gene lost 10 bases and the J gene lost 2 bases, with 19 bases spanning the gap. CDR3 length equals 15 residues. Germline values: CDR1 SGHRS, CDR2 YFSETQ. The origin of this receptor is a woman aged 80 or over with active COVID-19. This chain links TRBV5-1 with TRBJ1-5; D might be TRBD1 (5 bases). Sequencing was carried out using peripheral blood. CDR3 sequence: CAAYTGGSGNQPQHF. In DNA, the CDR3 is TGCGCCGCCTATACCGGGGGGAGTGGCAATCAGCCCCAGCATTTT.